The 18 T cell receptor beta chains presented below share a single source sample, sequenced in a study of a mutant IDH1 vaccine in newly diagnosed glioma. Time point indicated: week 11, during vaccination. It was 300 ug of mutant IDH1 20-mer peptide that made up each vaccine dose, given with topical imiquimod. These receptors have no identified antigens. The protocol was immunoSEQ multiplex PCR, while the TCRdb copy is restricted to in-frame clones and leaves out a portion. The table records around 41,000 clones, roughly 84% of them present only once. The material sequenced was PBMCs, taken from a glioma patient whose treatment included an IDH1 peptide vaccine. These TCRs come from a man in his forties with glioma.

The rearrangement joins TRBV27 to TRBJ1-6; no definite D call. This CDR3 has 15 residues. Germline CDR1 and CDR2: MNHEY and SMNVEV (reference sequence). Trimming pared 0 bases from V and 7 bases from J, leaving 10 bases between. CDR3 residues: CASSLSFSANSPLHF. Here the CDR3 DNA reads TGTGCCAGCAGTTTATCGTTCAGCGCCAATTCACCCCTCCACTTT.

This chain uses TRBV7-6 with TRBJ2-3; 10 nucleotides agree with TRBD1. There are 15 residues in the CDR3. Germline V gene sequence: CDR1 SGHVS, CDR2 FNYEAQ. V trimming: 5 bases; J trimming: 2 bases; junction bases outside the gene matches: 4. The CDR3 region has the DNA TGTGCCAGCAGCGCGACAGGGGGCGACACAGATACGCAGTATTTT. It is translated as CASSATGGDTDTQYF.

The chain couples TRBV2 to TRBJ1-2, with a possible D match to TRBD1 (6 bases). V lost 1 base and J 2 bases, leaving 20 bases between the germline ends. The CDR3 totals 18 residues. Germline V gives CDR1 SNHLY, CDR2 FYNNEI. Written as DNA, the CDR3 is TGTGCCAGCAGTGAAGAACGGGTACAGCCAGGGGCCAACTATGGCTACACCTTC. Its protein is CASSEERVQPGANYGYTF.

This clone was observed a handful of times. This chain joins TRBV7-9 and TRBJ2-7; no reliable D call. CDR3 size: 12 residues. V dropped 3 bases and J dropped 1 base, with 4 bases sitting between them. CDR1 and CDR2 from the germline V gene are SEHNR and FQNEAQ (reference sequence). Written as DNA, the CDR3 is TGTGCCAGCAGCTTCGTTTCCTACGAGCAGTACTTC. Translation gives CASSFVSYEQYF.

This clone was seen once. J is TRBJ2-7 and V is TRBV6-5, with TRBD1 matching 9 bases. Germline assignment: CDR1 MNHEY and CDR2 SVGAGI. The CDR3 is 16 residues long. The J segment lost 7 bases and the V segment lost 0 bases, leaving 10 bases of the junction unmatched. The CDR3 loop reads CASSYSLGTGGLEQYF. CDR3 sequence (DNA): TGTGCCAGCAGTTACTCGCTCGGAACAGGGGGCCTTGAGCAGTACTTC.

This clone has a handful of counts. This chain links TRBV7-3 with TRBJ2-2; D possibly corresponds to TRBD1 (6 bases). Germline V CDR1 and CDR2: SGHTA, FQGTGA. The CDR3 is 14 residues long. V lost 5 bases and J 5 bases, leaving 12 bases between the germline ends. In nucleotides, the CDR3 is TGTGCCAGCAGCCCGGGACACAGTACCGGGGAGCTGTTTTTT. It codes for CASSPGHSTGELFF.

This chain uses TRBV18 with TRBJ2-5, with a possible D match to TRBD2 (6 bases). The CDR3 contains 13 residues. Germline CDR1 is KGHSH and CDR2 is LQKENI. The ends were cut back, 3 bases at V and 1 base at J, with 6 bases in the middle. The CDR3 loop is CASSPGLQETQYF. The CDR3 DNA reads TGTGCCAGCTCACCGGGACTCCAAGAGACCCAGTACTTC.

The chain couples TRBV5-1 to TRBJ1-1; D not certain. V lost 0 bases and J lost 1, with 7 bases in between. The CDR3 has 14 amino acids. Per the germline V gene, CDR1 is SGHRS and CDR2 is YFSETQ. The CDR3 region has the DNA TGCGCCAGCAGCTTGGCGTTTGAGAACACTGAAGCTTTCTTT. Translating gives CASSLAFENTEAFF.

The CDR3 DNA is TGCAGCGTGGGAGGGACAGGGATCGCAGATACGCAGTATTTT. This codes for CSVGGTGIADTQYF. The V and J genes are TRBV29-1 and TRBJ2-3; 9 bases agree with TRBD1. Germline V CDR1 and CDR2: SQVTM, ANQGSEA. The CDR3 extends over 14 amino acids. V trimming: 6 bases; J trimming: 4 bases; junction bases outside the gene matches: 8.

The V and J genes are TRBV9 and TRBJ2-7, with 13 positions matching TRBD2. The CDR3 sequence is 16 residues long. Losses at the gene ends were 0 bases for V and 4 bases for J; bases not matched to a gene: 4. Germline V gene lookup returns CDR1 SGDLS and CDR2 YYNGEE. The CDR3 sequence is CASSVGGTSGVYEQYF. Written as DNA, the CDR3 is TGTGCCAGCAGCGTAGGAGGGACTAGCGGGGTGTACGAGCAGTACTTC.

This clone was picked up a small number of times. V and J are TRBV6-5 and TRBJ1-2, with a weak D call TRBD1 (6 bases). Deletions cut 5 bases from V and 1 base from J, with 8 bases between. Per germline, CDR1 MNHEY and CDR2 SVGAGI. The CDR3 has 13 amino acids. The CDR3 region has the DNA TGTGCCAGCAGTAAGGACAGTAACTATGGCTACACCTTC. Protein: CASSKDSNYGYTF.

The genes are TRBV5-1 and TRBJ2-7; 10 positions agree with TRBD1. CDR3 length equals 15 residues. V shed 4 bases, J shed 4 bases, and the junction held 8 bases outside the gene matches. Germline assignment: CDR1 SGHRS and CDR2 YFSETQ. The CDR3 DNA is TGCGCCAGCAGCGTATCCGGACAGGGGGTTTACGAGCAGTACTTC. Translation: CASSVSGQGVYEQYF. Drawing the rest from reference TRBV5-1 and TRBJ2-7, the complete variable domain is KAGVTQTPRYLIKTRGQQVTLSCSPISGHRSVSWYQQTPGQGLQFLFEYFSETQRNKGNFPGRFSGRQFSNSRSEMNVSTLELGDSALYLCASSVSGQGVYEQYFGPGTRLTVT.

The chain combines TRBV5-6 with TRBJ1-5, with D maybe TRBD1 (5 bases). CDR1 and CDR2 from the germline V gene are SGHDT and YYEEEE. V was cut by 2 bases and J by 3 bases, with 18 bases left in between. The CDR3 is 17 residues long. CDR3 nucleotides: TGTGCCAGCAGCTTAACAATGACGGCAGGGCCCAATCAGCCCCAGCATTTT. Translated: CASSLTMTAGPNQPQHF. Full variable domain (remainder filled in from reference TRBV5-6 and TRBJ1-5): DAGVTQSPTHLIKTRGQQVTLRCSPKSGHDTVSWYQQALGQGPQFIFQYYEEEERQRGNFPDRFSGHQFPNYSSELNVNALLLGDSALYLCASSLTMTAGPNQPQHFGDGTRLSIL.

V and J are TRBV5-6 and TRBJ2-7; D gene ambiguous. V was pared by 4 bases and J by 2 bases, with 16 bases between. In germline, CDR1 is SGHDT, CDR2 YYEEEE. CDR3 length equals 15 residues. CDR3 DNA: TGTGCCAGCAGCCCTCTGGGTATGGGCACCTACGAGCAGTACTTC. Its translation is CASSPLGMGTYEQYF. The full variable domain, in which reference TRBV5-6 and TRBJ2-7 provide the parts outside the CDR3, is DAGVTQSPTHLIKTRGQQVTLRCSPKSGHDTVSWYQQALGQGPQFIFQYYEEEERQRGNFPDRFSGHQFPNYSSELNVNALLLGDSALYLCASSPLGMGTYEQYFGPGTRLTVT.

The DNA for the CDR3 is TGCGCCAGCAGGCCCGATAAGCGCGAAAAACTGTTTTTT. Translation: CASRPDKREKLFF. The gene calls are TRBV5-1 and TRBJ1-4; D gene ambiguous. This CDR3 has 13 residues. Germline V gives CDR1 SGHRS, CDR2 YFSETQ. Deletions cut 5 bases from V and 8 bases from J, with 13 bases between.

The chain uses TRBV5-1 and TRBJ2-7; 7 bases map to TRBD1. Losses at the gene ends were 4 bases for V and 1 base for J; bases not matched to a gene: 5. Germline V CDR1 and CDR2: SGHRS, YFSETQ. The CDR3 contains 14 residues. The DNA for the CDR3 is TGCGCCAGCAGCGACGGGACAGAATCCTACGAGCAGTACTTC. This gives the protein CASSDGTESYEQYF.

Turning to this clone: Given a much more abundant clone one base away, this may be a read error. The gene calls are TRBV9 and TRBJ2-7; D gene ambiguous. Germline V gene data show CDR1 as SGDLS and CDR2 as YYNGEE. This CDR3 spans 12 amino acids. V shed 3 bases and J shed 0 bases, with 4 bases lying between them. CDR3 in amino acids: CASSASSYEQYF. CDR3 bases: TGTGCCAGCAGCGCGAGCTCCTACGAGCAGTACTTC.

The chain has TRBV6-5 and TRBJ2-2, with D hard to call. Germline CDR1 reads MNHEY; CDR2 reads SVGAGI. V was pared by 2 bases and J by 0 bases, with 10 bases between. The CDR3 covers 16 residues. DNA for the CDR3: TGTGCCAGCAGTTACGGGCGGTCGGCGAACACCGGGGAGCTGTTTTTT. Translated: CASSYGRSANTGELFF.